This T cell receptor beta chain was found in a study of cytomegalovirus exposure and HLA in healthy donors. This clone was counted only a few times. What it binds is unknown. Study observations and caveats: Researchers reported that three CMV-associated chains were confirmed in vitro as CMV antigen-specific.

Germline V CDR1 and CDR2: SEHNR, FQNEAQ (reference sequence). V trimming: 6 bases; J trimming: 4 bases; junction bases outside the gene matches: 7. CDR3 length: 15 amino acids. Vbeta (60) and Jbeta (13) primers were used in the PCR. Data came from immunoSEQ multiplex PCR; TCRdb stores just in-frame clones and leaves some out. The sample shows over 85,000 clones, 76% of them seen only once. The TCR comes from a man aged 30-40 years in good health and CMV-seropositive. The chain joins TRBV7-9 to TRBJ2-7; 12 bases map to TRBD1. The sequenced material came from PBMCs. The chain's CDR3 is CASRHTGQGAYEQYF. The CDR3 DNA sequence: TGTGCCAGCAGGCACACGGGACAGGGGGCTTACGAGCAGTACTTC.